This paragraph reports one T cell receptor beta chain. Its antigen is not yet known. Base qualities are not recorded, but no much larger clone differs from it by a single base. The time point label for this specimen denotes: human tissue collected at research (rapid) autopsy. Three non-HCT comparator patients who had other cancers, at least five GI tract samples, and no known GI disease at death were chosen retrospectively. Autopsy tissues, which were obtained after a median post-mortem interval of approximately 9.9 hours, included GI sites from esophagus to rectum, liver, skin and lymphoid organs including spleen. Each autopsy specimen was bisected, with one portion flash-frozen in liquid nitrogen and the remainder formalin-fixed, and the outer muscle layers of GI specimens were removed. To extract genomic DNA from frozen tissues, either the Mag-Bind Blood & Tissue DNA HDQ 96 Kit on a Chemagic 360 or the DNeasy Blood & Tissue Kit was used. Because of concern about red blood cell contamination, extracted DNA was further purified using the Genomic DNA Clean & Concentrator-25 kit.

These data originate in a study of tissue T cells after allogeneic stem cell transplantation (dated by TCRdb to between 2021 and 2024). With respect to the entire study: When multiple samples of a tissue were available, H&E sections were reviewed by a pathologist, and samples with histologically apparent lymphocytes were prioritized for sequencing. TCR beta repertoires were profiled across many tissues obtained from research autopsies of patients with and without GVHD, as well as in mouse models of GVHD. The human part of the study was a prospective observational study with no blinding and no randomization. Here is what the overall study found, with its caveats: In both patients and mice, only a limited portion of the TCR repertoire detected in tissues was captured by blood and spleen T cells. A small and clinically heterogeneous patient cohort was studied, and sampling depth was acknowledged as a limitation. Within patients, how anatomically similar the tissues were was a key factor in shaping TCR repertoire composition, regardless of disease or transplant status. Not many T cell clones showed up in more than one patient, yet clustering based on motifs uncovered repertoire signatures that were shared across patients in a tissue-specific way. No blood samples were available for the non-GVHD comparator patients. The study did not determine which tissue TCRs were alloreactive or antigen-specific, and some clones might have been persisting host cells.

The receptor library was made with the immunoSEQ multiplex PCR assay. TCRbeta CDR3 sequencing was performed at survey depth by Adaptive Biotechnologies, and CDR3 sequences, V/J genes, productive frequency and template counts were reported. Amplification of TCR beta CDR3 regions started from genomic DNA instead of RNA. In the source study's methods: Jensen-Shannon divergence served to quantify pairwise repertoire overlap between tissues, with 0 meaning identical and 1 meaning complete divergence. Tissues were grouped by single-linkage agglomerative hierarchical clustering of pairwise JSD values, and the clustering results were shown as dendrograms. GLIPH2 was run on all patient samples with simulation_depth 1000, kmer_min_depth 3 and cdr3_length_cutoff 8, and groups with more than two unique CDR3s were retained. A standardized tissue-overlap score extrapolated Jaccard GLIPH-group overlap across patients to a standard repertoire size of 1000 clones. Linear mixed-effect models, with tissue included as a fixed effect and individual included as a random effect, were used to assess associations of diversity with clinical or experimental variables. Held by TCRdb, this immuneACCESS table contains in-frame sequences only and omits some clones. Under half of the omission traces to an unresolved V gene where checked; the cause of the rest is unknown. D and trimming come from the DNA, and the V and J calls and clone size come from that table. For this sample the table gives about 6,300 clones, of which nearly 70% were detected only once. Of the sample, roughly 7.5% is held by the ten largest clones.

This TCR was sampled from a woman aged 18-55 years with breast cancer. The sequencing here drew on tissue from the rectum, taken at autopsy.

The DNA is as follows: TGCGCCAGCAGCTTGGAGGACCAAGAGACCCAGTACTTC. Its coded protein is CASSLEDQETQYF. The chain employs TRBV5-1 and TRBJ2-5; the D gene identity is not certain. CDR1 and CDR2 are read off the germline V gene as SGHRS and YFSETQ. The CDR3, from cysteine to phenylalanine, totals 13 residues. The read is trimmed to its CDR3 DNA, 39 bases read in frame from base 1. V gives up 0 bases and J gives up 0 bases, and the segment between their germline ends measures 3 bases.